Sequencing of this T cell receptor beta chain was carried out in a study of CXCR3-negative and CXCR3-positive naive CD8 T cells. Study-level information: Summed over all libraries, TRB reads came to around 140 million, with about 1.5 +/- 0.3 million per library. Study findings and constraints: Diversity in memory CD8+ cells fell much lower than the comparably high levels seen in both naive subsets. The TRB CDR3s that CXCR3-positive naive cells carried were more hydrophobic than those of CXCR3-negative naive cells. Expression of CXCR3 was partially reduced after cryopreservation, and fresh PBMCs were used in most assays.

CD45RO-CCR7+CD27+CD95- marked naive CD8+ T cells. Its frequency marks this clonotype as medium-sized (0.01 to 0.1%). Its antigen remains unknown. Germline CDR1 is DFQATT and CDR2 is SNEGSKA (reference sequence). The CDR3 sequence is 12 residues long. Libraries were UMI-labeled 5' RACE TRB cDNA. TCRdb reprocessed the 5' RACE reads and stores each CDR3 protein as one record, lacking DNA. Listed are some 5,000 distinct CDR3 sequences; 1.5% to 2% falls within the top ten. The TCR was taken from a human donor in good health. Some clones in this sample may be carry-over from other donors' samples. What was sequenced was naive CXCR3+ CD8+ T cells from blood. Noted subset: CD45RO-CCR7+CD27+CD95- naive CD8+ T cells expressing CXCR3 (TNR3+). The chain is built from TRBV20-1 and TRBJ1-4; absent DNA, TCRdb's TRBD1 call cannot be checked. CDR3 residues: CSARAPFEKLFF.